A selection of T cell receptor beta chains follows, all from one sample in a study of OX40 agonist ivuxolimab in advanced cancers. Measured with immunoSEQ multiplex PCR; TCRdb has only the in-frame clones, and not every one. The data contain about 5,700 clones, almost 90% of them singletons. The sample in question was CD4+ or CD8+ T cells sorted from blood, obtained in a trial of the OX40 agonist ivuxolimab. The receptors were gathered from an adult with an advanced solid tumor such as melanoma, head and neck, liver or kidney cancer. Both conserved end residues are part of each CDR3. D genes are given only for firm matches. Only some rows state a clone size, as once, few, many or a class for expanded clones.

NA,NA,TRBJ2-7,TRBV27,TGTGCCAGCAGTTTATTCCCCATGGACAGCCCCTACGAGCAGTACTTC,CASSLFPMDSPYEQYF
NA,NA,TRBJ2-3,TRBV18,TGTGCCAGCTCACCAACGTTTTCTAGCACAGATACGCAGTATTTT,CASSPTFSSTDTQYF
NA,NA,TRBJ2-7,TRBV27,TGTGCCAGCAGCCTTAGGAGTTTGACCTACGAGCAGTACTTC,CASSLRSLTYEQYF
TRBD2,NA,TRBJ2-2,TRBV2,TGTGCCAGCACCCTAGCGGTAACAAACACCGGGGAGCTGTTTTTT,CASTLAVTNTGELFF
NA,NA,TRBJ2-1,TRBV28,TGTGCCAGCAGTTTATCTCAGCAACTCAATGAGCAGTTCTTC,CASSLSQQLNEQFF
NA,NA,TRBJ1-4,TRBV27,TGTGCCAGCAGTATAGAGCGGGACATCGCCCCGGGGGCCAAACTGTTTTTT,CASSIERDIAPGAKLFF
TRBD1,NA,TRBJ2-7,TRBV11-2,TGTGCCAGCAGTCCTAGGGACAGGGGGGACTACGAGCAGTACTTC,CASSPRDRGDYEQYF
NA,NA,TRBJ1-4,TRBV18,TGTGCCAGCTCACCACCGACAATCGGGGGGATGGATGAAAAACTGTTTTTT,CASSPPTIGGMDEKLFF
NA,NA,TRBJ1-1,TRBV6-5,TGTGCCAGCAGTTACACCCAGGGCTGGGAAGCTTTCTTT,CASSYTQGWEAFF
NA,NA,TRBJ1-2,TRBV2,TGTGCCAGCGAGACCGATAACTATGGCTACACCTTC,CASETDNYGYTF
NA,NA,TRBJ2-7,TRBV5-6,TGTGCCAGCACGGAGGGCGACTACGAGCAGTACTTC,CASTEGDYEQYF
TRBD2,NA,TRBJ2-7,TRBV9,TGTGCCAGCAGCGTAGCGGGACTAGCGGGAAATTCCGAGCAGTACTTC,CASSVAGLAGNSEQYF
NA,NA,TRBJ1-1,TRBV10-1,TGCGCCAGCAGTGAACAGGGCAACACTGAAGCTTTCTTT,CASSEQGNTEAFF
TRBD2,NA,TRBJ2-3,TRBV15,TGTGCCACATACGTTGCGGGAGGTCCCGGAAGCACAGATACGCAGTATTTT,CATYVAGGPGSTDTQYF
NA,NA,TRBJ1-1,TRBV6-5,TGTGCCAGCAGTGCGGGCCTTGAAGCTTTCTTT,CASSAGLEAFF
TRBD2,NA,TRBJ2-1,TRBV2,TGTGCCAGCAGTGAATCCCTAGCGGGCTCCTACAATGAGCAGTTCTTC,CASSESLAGSYNEQFF
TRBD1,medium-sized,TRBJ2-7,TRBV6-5,TGTGCCAGCAGAGGGACAGGGGGCGAGCAGTACTTC,CASRGTGGEQYF
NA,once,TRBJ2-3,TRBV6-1,TGTGCCACCTTTGGAGGCACGCAGTATTTT,CATFGGTQYF
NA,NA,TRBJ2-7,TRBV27,TGTGCCAGCAGTTTATCGAATTGGGGGGGGGCTGGGAACGAGCAGTACTTC,CASSLSNWGGAGNEQYF